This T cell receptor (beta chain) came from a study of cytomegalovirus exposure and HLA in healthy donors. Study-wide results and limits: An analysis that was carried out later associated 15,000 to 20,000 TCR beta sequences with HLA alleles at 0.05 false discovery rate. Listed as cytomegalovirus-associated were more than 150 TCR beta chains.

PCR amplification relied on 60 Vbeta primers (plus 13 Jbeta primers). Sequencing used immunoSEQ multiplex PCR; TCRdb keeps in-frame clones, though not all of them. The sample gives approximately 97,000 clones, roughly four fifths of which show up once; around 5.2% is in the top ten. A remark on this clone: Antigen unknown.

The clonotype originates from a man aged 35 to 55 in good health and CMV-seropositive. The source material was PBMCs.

The CDR3 loop reads CASSRGGDTIYF. CDR3 bases: TGTGCCAGCAGCCGAGGAGGGGACACCATATATTTT. This sequence joins TRBV6-5 and TRBJ1-3, with D possibly being TRBD1 (5 bases). The CDR3 is 12 residues long. CDR1 and CDR2 from the germline V gene are MNHEY and SVGAGI. V was pared by 6 bases and J by 8 bases, with 11 bases between.